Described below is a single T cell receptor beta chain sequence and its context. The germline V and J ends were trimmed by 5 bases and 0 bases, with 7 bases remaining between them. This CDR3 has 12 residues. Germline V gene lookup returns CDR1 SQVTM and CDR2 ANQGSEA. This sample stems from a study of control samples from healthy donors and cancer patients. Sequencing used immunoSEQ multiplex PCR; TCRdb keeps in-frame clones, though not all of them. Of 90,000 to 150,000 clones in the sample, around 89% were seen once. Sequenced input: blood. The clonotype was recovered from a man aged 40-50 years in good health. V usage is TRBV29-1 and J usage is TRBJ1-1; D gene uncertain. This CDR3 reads CSVTPLNTEAFF. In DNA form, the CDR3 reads TGCAGCGTTACACCCCTGAACACTGAAGCTTTCTTT.